This is a list of T cell receptor beta chains from one sample in a study of T-cell reconstitution after alpha-beta-depleted transplantation in children. TCRdb reprocessed the PCR reads via MiXCR and lists one record per CDR3 protein. The repertoire includes under 450,000 distinct CDR3 sequences, roughly 14% of them detected once, and around 4.5% sits in the top ten. Sequenced here: PBMCs, sampled from the stem cell graft. The source is a human donor who donated a stem cell graft to a child with Fanconi anemia. The CDR3 runs from the conserved cysteine through the conserved F or W. A D gene is named only where the DNA matches it firmly.

v_gene	d_gene	CDR3aa
TRBV18	TRBD1	CASSPPGQGTYEQYF
TRBV5-1	NA	CASRFSGNEKLFF
TRBV3-1	NA	CASSQGSSNQPQHF
TRBV3-1	TRBD2	CASSQGTSGDNEQFF
TRBV11-2	TRBD1	CASSLGQGVFYEQYF
TRBV2	NA	CASSPSTRQETQYF
TRBV6-2/TRBV6-3	NA	CASSYRQGTGELFF
TRBV10-2	NA	CASKGLNQPQHF
TRBV28	NA	CASSSATTNTEAFF
TRBV10-3	TRBD1	CAISPDRGNEQFF
TRBV5-6	NA	CASSLEFSGDSYGYTF
TRBV28	NA	CASSLEGNNEQFF
TRBV7-2	TRBD1	CASRATGTYSEAFF
TRBV10-3	TRBD1	CAISEGTGGKETQYF
TRBV3-1	TRBD1	CASSLGQGDPNEQFF
TRBV12-3/TRBV12-4	NA	CASSPGAFTDTQYF
TRBV4-2	TRBD1	CASSLGTGGSPEQFF
TRBV12-3/TRBV12-4	TRBD1	CASKPPGTGLGYTF
TRBV29-1	NA	CSVLEVAGIYNEQFF
TRBV5-1	TRBD1	CASKTGADEKLFF
TRBV12-3/TRBV12-4	NA	CASSLSQGKGGYTF
TRBV5-1	NA	CASSLVGPGRFADTQYF
TRBV20-1	NA	CSAIQGDGTDTQYF
TRBV11-2	TRBD1	CASSSRQGDVTDTQYF
TRBV12-3/TRBV12-4	NA	CASRAGTAQETQYF
TRBV20-1	NA	CSAVPRNTGELFF
TRBV29-1	TRBD2	CSGGGAETQYF
TRBV5-1	NA	CASSLSATTNTEAFF
TRBV12-3/TRBV12-4	TRBD2	CASSRTSVGEQFF